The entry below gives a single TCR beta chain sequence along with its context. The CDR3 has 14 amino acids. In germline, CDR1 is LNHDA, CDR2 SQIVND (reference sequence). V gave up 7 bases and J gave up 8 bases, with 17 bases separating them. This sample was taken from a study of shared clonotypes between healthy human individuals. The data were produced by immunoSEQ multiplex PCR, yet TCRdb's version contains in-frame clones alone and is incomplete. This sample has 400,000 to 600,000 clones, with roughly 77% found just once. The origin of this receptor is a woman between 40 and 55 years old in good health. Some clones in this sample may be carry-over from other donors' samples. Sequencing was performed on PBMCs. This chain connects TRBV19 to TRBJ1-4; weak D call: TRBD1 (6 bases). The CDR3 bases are TGTGCCAGTAATAACATGGACAGTCGGGAAAAACTGTTTTTT. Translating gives CASNNMDSREKLFF.